These 30 T cell receptor beta chains share one sample of origin, sequenced in a study of cytomegalovirus exposure and HLA in healthy donors. Use of 60 Vbeta and 13 Jbeta primers characterized the PCR. Generated by immunoSEQ multiplex PCR, the TCRdb table keeps only in-frame clones and is missing some. The data include about 55,000 clones; the top ten clones carry 8.9%. Input material: PBMCs. These receptors were collected from a man aged 45-60 years in good health and CMV-seropositive.

The chain employs TRBV6-5 and TRBJ1-1, with 9 bases lining up with TRBD1. This CDR3 comprises 14 residues. V dropped 3 bases and J dropped 5; count of bases not matched to a gene: 4. In germline, CDR1 is MNHEY, CDR2 SVGAGI. The CDR3 bases are TGTGCCAGCAGTTATCGGACAGGGGTGACTGAAGCTTTCTTT. Its translation: CASSYRTGVTEAFF.

The chain has TRBV20-1 and TRBJ2-7; D perhaps matches TRBD1 (6 bases). The germline V gene has CDR1 DFQATT and CDR2 SNEGSKA (reference sequence). This CDR3 is built from 11 residues. The ends were cut back, 4 bases at V and 6 bases at J, with 10 bases in the middle. The CDR3 coding sequence is TGCAGTGCTAACAGGGCGGGCGAGCAGTACTTC. Its protein is CSANRAGEQYF.

The genes are TRBV14 and TRBJ1-2, with 7 bases fitting TRBD1. Germline CDR1 reads SGHDN; CDR2 reads FVKESK. There are 14 residues in the CDR3. The V gene end was trimmed by 4 bases and the J gene end by 8 bases; junction bases not matched to a gene: 10. The DNA for the CDR3 is TGTGCCAGCAGCCCTGACAGGGTTAAGCGCGGCTACACCTTC. Its protein product is CASSPDRVKRGYTF.

The chain uses TRBV27 and TRBJ1-2, with a tentative D call TRBD1 (5 bases). CDR3 length equals 15 residues. Deletions cut 3 bases from V and 4 bases from J, with 15 bases between. CDR1 is MNHEY, CDR2 SMNVEV, per germline (reference sequence). The CDR3: CASSLGLGSVYGYTF. For the CDR3, the DNA is TGTGCCAGCAGTTTGGGGCTCGGGTCGGTCTATGGCTACACCTTC.

The rearrangement uses TRBV6-5 and TRBJ1-4; 11 nucleotides agree with TRBD1. The germline V gene has CDR1 MNHEY and CDR2 SVGAGI. The CDR3 length is 15 residues. The junction had 6 bases not matched to a gene; V was cut back by 5 bases and J by 7 bases. CDR3 DNA: TGTGCCAGCAGTCCCGGACAGGGGGCTAGTGAAAAACTGTTTTTT. Encoded protein: CASSPGQGASEKLFF.

This chain joins TRBV4-3 and TRBJ1-2; 10 bases match TRBD1. Germline-derived CDR1 and CDR2 are LGHNA and YSLEER. The CDR3 loop spans 16 amino acids. Losses at the gene ends were 3 bases for V and 4 bases for J; bases not matched to a gene: 8. CDR3 residues: CASSHSGTGEVYGYTF. In nucleotides, the CDR3 is TGCGCCAGCAGCCACAGCGGGACAGGGGAAGTCTATGGCTACACCTTC.

CDR3 region: CASTSSWVAGEVETQYF. CDR3 DNA: TGTGCCAGCACCTCCAGCTGGGTAGCGGGAGAGGTGGAGACCCAGTACTTC. The chain employs TRBV11-3 and TRBJ2-5; 9 nucleotides align to TRBD2. Trimming cost V 7 bases and J 5 bases; bases outside gene matches: 17. This CDR3 is built from 17 residues. The germline V gene has CDR1 SGHNT and CDR2 YENEEA.

The V and J genes are TRBV10-3 and TRBJ2-5; the match to TRBD2 covers 12 bases. Germline assignment: CDR1 ENHRY and CDR2 SYGVKD. V gave up 10 bases and J gave up 5 bases; unmatched junction bases: 14. The CDR3 runs 16 residues. This CDR3 reads CATAPPSGGARETQYF. Written as DNA, the CDR3 is TGTGCCACGGCCCCCCCTAGCGGGGGGGCTCGGGAGACCCAGTACTTC.

This chain joins TRBV28 and TRBJ2-2; tentative D call: TRBD2 (5 bases). The CDR3 contains 16 residues. Between the trimmed V and J ends, which lost 2 bases and 7 bases, there was a span of 17 bases. Germline values: CDR1 MDHEN, CDR2 SYDVKM. CDR3: CASSLLRPRGGGELFF. The CDR3 DNA reads as TGTGCCAGCAGTTTACTCCGACCCAGAGGAGGCGGGGAGCTGTTTTTT.

This chain uses TRBV11-1 with TRBJ2-7; 13 nucleotides line up with TRBD2. CDR3 size: 15 residues. Germline V gene data show CDR1 as SGHAT and CDR2 as FQDESV (reference sequence). The junction had 5 bases not matched to a gene; V was cut back by 7 bases and J by 2 bases. The DNA of the CDR3 is TGTGCCAGCACCTCACTAGCGGGAGGGCCCTACGAGCAGTACTTC. Amino acids: CASTSLAGGPYEQYF.

The chain is built from TRBV6-1 and TRBJ2-1; TRBD2 aligns across 9 bases. J gave up 6 bases and V 6 bases, and 6 bases lay outside the gene matches. Germline CDR1 is MNHNS and CDR2 is SASEGT. The CDR3 has 14 amino acids. The chain's CDR3 is CASRDGLASNEQFF. In DNA form, the CDR3 reads TGTGCCAGCAGAGACGGACTAGCGAGCAATGAGCAGTTCTTC.

This chain uses TRBV29-1 with TRBJ1-2, with 9 bases aligning to TRBD1. The CDR3 runs to 16 residues. CDR1 and CDR2 from the germline V gene are SQVTM and ANQGSEA. V lost 3 bases, J lost 4 bases, and 12 bases stayed unmatched. CDR3 protein: CSVDVGGTGLIYGYTF. Written as DNA, the CDR3 is TGCAGCGTTGATGTTGGAGGGACAGGGTTGATCTATGGCTACACCTTC.

The rearrangement links TRBV29-1 to TRBJ2-7; D call uncertain. Between the trimmed V and J ends, which lost 1 base and 5 bases, there was a span of 9 bases. Germline V gene sequence: CDR1 SQVTM, CDR2 ANQGSEA. The CDR3 contains 12 residues. The DNA for the CDR3 is TGCAGCGTTGAAGGGATGGGCGACGAGCAGTACTTC. It codes for CSVEGMGDEQYF.

The chain has TRBV5-1 and TRBJ1-1; D is uncertain. CDR3 length: 13 residues. Germline V lookup: CDR1 SGHRS, CDR2 YFSETQ. V dropped 0 bases and J dropped 5 bases, with 8 bases sitting between them. As DNA, the CDR3 is TGCGCCAGCAGCTTGGTAGGCAGGACTGAAGCTTTCTTT. Protein product: CASSLVGRTEAFF.

The CDR3 bases are TGTGCCAGCAGTTATAGACAGCCAACTAATGAAAAACTGTTTTTT. Its translation is CASSYRQPTNEKLFF. The chain is built from TRBV7-9 and TRBJ1-4; perhaps TRBD1 as D (5 bases). Trimming left V 6 bases short and J 0 bases short, with 11 bases between. The CDR3 is 15 amino acids. The germline V gene encodes CDR1 SEHNR and CDR2 FQNEAQ (reference sequence). The complete variable domain, with remaining parts taken from reference TRBV7-9 and TRBJ1-4, reads DTGVSQNPRHKITKRGQNVTFRCDPISEHNRLYWYRQTLGQGPEFLTYFQNEAQLEKSRLLSDRFSAERPKGSFSTLEIQRTEQGDSAMYLCASSYRQPTNEKLFFGSGTQLSVL.

V usage is TRBV30 and J usage is TRBJ1-3; D gene uncertain. CDR1 GTSNPN and CDR2 SVGIG come from the germline V gene (reference sequence). CDR3 length: 15 residues. V dropped 3 bases and J dropped 4 bases, with 16 bases sitting between them. This CDR3 is CAWRPPEREGNTIYF. CDR3 nucleotides: TGTGCCTGGAGGCCCCCCGAAAGGGAGGGAAACACCATATATTTT.

This chain joins TRBV19 and TRBJ2-1, with 12 bases aligning to TRBD2. CDR1 is LNHDA and CDR2 is SQIVND in the germline V gene (reference sequence). V gave up 3 bases and J gave up 8 bases; unmatched junction bases: 5. This CDR3 contains 15 residues. CDR3 sequence reads: CASSIAGTSGYEQFF. The CDR3 nucleotides read TGTGCCAGTAGTATCGCCGGGACTAGCGGGTATGAGCAGTTCTTC.

The V gene is TRBV10-3, the J gene TRBJ2-5, with D unresolved. Germline V gene lookup returns CDR1 ENHRY and CDR2 SYGVKD. V was pared by 4 bases and J by 5 bases, with 11 bases between. The CDR3 runs 13 residues. The CDR3 DNA follows: TGTGCCATCAGTGCCTCCCGTGAGGAGACCCAGTACTTC. Its protein is CAISASREETQYF.

The chain employs TRBV30 and TRBJ1-5; 9 positions agree with TRBD1. There are 13 residues in the CDR3. Germline V gene data show CDR1 as GTSNPN and CDR2 as SVGIG (reference sequence). Germline trimming cut 5 bases from V and 5 bases from J; bases unmatched to any gene: 4. CDR3 DNA: TGTGCCTGGTCACAGGGGGCTCATCAGCCCCAGCATTTT. Protein sequence: CAWSQGAHQPQHF.

The genes are TRBV6-5 and TRBJ1-5; D remains unclear. The V gene lost 0 bases and the J gene lost 1 base, with 7 bases spanning the gap. The length of the CDR3 is 15 residues. In germline, CDR1 is MNHEY, CDR2 SVGAGI. CDR3 amino acids: CASSYSAASNQPQHF. In DNA form, the CDR3 reads TGTGCCAGCAGTTACTCGGCAGCGAGCAATCAGCCCCAGCATTTT.

CDR3 sequence (DNA): TGCAGCGGTGGGACAGGGGCGAACTATGGCTACACCTTC. It encodes CSGGTGANYGYTF. V is TRBV29-1 and J is TRBJ1-2, with TRBD1 matching 10 bases. This CDR3 region has 13 residues. The V gene end was trimmed by 7 bases and the J gene end by 2 bases; junction bases not matched to a gene: 4. Germline assignment: CDR1 SQVTM and CDR2 ANQGSEA.

This chain joins TRBV9 and TRBJ2-3; TRBD2 matches at 13 bases. The CDR3 runs 16 residues. Per the germline V gene, CDR1 is SGDLS and CDR2 is YYNGEE. Trimming cost V 3 bases and J 7 bases; bases outside gene matches: 8. The DNA of the CDR3 is TGTGCCAGCAGCGAAGGACTAGCGGGAGAACTTAATACGCAGTATTTT. Its protein is CASSEGLAGELNTQYF.

The V gene is TRBV7-2, the J gene TRBJ1-1; 9 bases line up with TRBD1. There are 15 residues in the CDR3. Germline loops: CDR1 SGHTA, CDR2 FQGNSA. V shed 3 bases and J 3 bases; nucleotides not matched to a gene: 5. The CDR3 spells CASSLGTGIHTEAFF. CDR3 DNA sequence: TGTGCCAGCAGCTTGGGGACAGGGATTCACACTGAAGCTTTCTTT.

The chain links TRBV7-9 to TRBJ1-4; 7 bases agree with TRBD1. V trimming: 5 bases; J trimming: 6 bases; junction bases outside the gene matches: 12. This CDR3 has 16 amino acids. From germline, CDR1 is SEHNR and CDR2 FQNEAQ (reference sequence). CDR3 amino acids: CASSGRPGQVDEKLFF. CDR3 nucleotide sequence: TGTGCCAGCAGCGGAAGACCCGGACAGGTTGATGAAAAACTGTTTTTT. Filled out from reference TRBV7-9 and TRBJ1-4, the complete variable domain reads DTGVSQNPRHKITKRGQNVTFRCDPISEHNRLYWYRQTLGQGPEFLTYFQNEAQLEKSRLLSDRFSAERPKGSFSTLEIQRTEQGDSAMYLCASSGRPGQVDEKLFFGSGTQLSVL.

V usage is TRBV11-2 and J usage is TRBJ2-7; D is unresolved. Germline values: CDR1 SGHAT, CDR2 FQNNGV. The CDR3 covers 13 residues. The germline V and J ends were trimmed by 0 bases and 6 bases, with 9 bases remaining between them. This CDR3 is CASSLESVSEQYF. The DNA for the CDR3 is TGTGCCAGCAGCTTAGAGTCGGTAAGCGAGCAGTACTTC.

This chain joins TRBV6-5 and TRBJ2-5, with 8 bases fitting TRBD2. Trimming removed 4 bases from V and 5 bases from J; junction bases left unmatched: 6. This CDR3 is built from 14 residues. CDR1 is MNHEY and CDR2 is SVGAGI in the germline V gene. The DNA for the CDR3 is TGTGCCAGCAGTTTTTCGGGGGGGTTGGAGACCCAGTACTTC. Its protein is CASSFSGGLETQYF.

The J gene is TRBJ2-1, the V gene TRBV6-5, with TRBD2 as a possible D gene (6 bases). The CDR3 is 13 amino acids. V was clipped by 5 bases and J by 7 bases, with 12 bases between them. CDR1 MNHEY and CDR2 SVGAGI come from the germline V gene. The CDR3 loop is CASSDRAGNEQFF. The CDR3 DNA is TGTGCCAGCAGTGACCGGGCGGGGAATGAGCAGTTCTTC.

The genes are TRBV7-3 and TRBJ2-7; 8 bases align to TRBD2. Germline V gives CDR1 SGHTA, CDR2 FQGTGA. The CDR3 is made up of 15 amino acids. J gave up 0 bases and V 5 bases, and 6 bases lay outside the gene matches. The CDR3, as DNA: TGTGCCAGCAGCCTATCGGGAGGGAGCTCCTACGAGCAGTACTTC. It codes for CASSLSGGSSYEQYF.

The gene calls are TRBV4-3 and TRBJ2-7; D remains ambiguous. CDR3 length: 16 amino acids. V was cut by 0 bases and J by 2 bases, with 14 bases left in between. CDR1 is LGHNA, CDR2 YSLEER, per germline. CDR3 DNA sequence: TGCGCCAGCAGCCAAGAGAGGCCGGGTCAACCCTACGAGCAGTACTTC. Its protein product is CASSQERPGQPYEQYF.

V and J are TRBV27 and TRBJ1-2; a weak D match, TRBD1 (6 bases). V lost 5 bases, J lost 4 bases, and 17 bases lay in between. The CDR3 contains 15 residues. Looked up from germline, CDR1 is MNHEY and CDR2 is SMNVEV (reference sequence). CDR3 in amino acids: CASSGGGQVGYGYTF. The CDR3 DNA reads as TGTGCCAGCAGTGGGGGGGGGCAGGTAGGCTATGGCTACACCTTC.